A single sample gave rise to the 26 T cell receptor beta chains below, sequenced in a study of T cell responses to AZD1222 COVID-19 vaccine. The table came from immunoSEQ multiplex PCR; TCRdb's copy has only in-frame clones and leaves some out. The sample has 120,000 to 150,000 clones; approximately 85% are singletons. Sequencing was performed on peripheral blood, taken on day 0 of MenACWY control vaccination. The receptor source for this set is an adult in good health.

The table lists this clone with a count of one. This chain connects TRBV19 to TRBJ1-5; 7 nucleotides agree with TRBD1. Germline V gene sequence: CDR1 LNHDA, CDR2 SQIVND (reference sequence). CDR3 length equals 16 residues. Losses at the gene ends were 7 bases for V and 0 bases for J; bases not matched to a gene: 9. The CDR3 loop reads CASNQGQSYSNQPQHF. The CDR3 nucleotides read TGTGCCAGTAACCAGGGACAGTCGTATAGCAATCAGCCCCAGCATTTT.

The CDR3 reads CASSLFGGGNQPQHF. The CDR3 DNA sequence: TGTGCCAGCAGCTTGTTTGGAGGGGGCAATCAGCCCCAGCATTTT. J is TRBJ1-5 and V is TRBV5-6; tentatively, D is TRBD1 (5 bases). Trimming removed 1 base at V and 2 bases at J, with 10 bases between. This CDR3 region has 15 residues. Germline V gene sequence: CDR1 SGHDT, CDR2 YYEEEE.

This rearrangement joins TRBV3-1 (or the pseudogene TRBV3-2) to TRBJ1-1; 7 bases match TRBD1. In germline, CDR1 is LGHDT, CDR2 YNNKEL (reference sequence). V lost 5 bases and J lost 1; bases outside the gene matches: 7. The CDR3 covers 15 residues. The CDR3 sequence is CASSFHGTENTEAFF. CDR3 sequence (DNA): TGTGCCAGCAGCTTTCACGGGACAGAGAACACTGAAGCTTTCTTT.

The chain couples TRBV2 to TRBJ2-7; 9 bases align to TRBD1. The junction had 10 bases not matched to a gene; V was cut back by 8 bases and J by 5 bases. The CDR3 has 14 residues. CDR1 is SNHLY and CDR2 is FYNNEI in the germline V gene. This chain's CDR3 is CASLPGQGVHEQYF. As DNA, the CDR3 is TGTGCCAGCCTACCGGGACAGGGCGTCCACGAGCAGTACTTC.

With regard to this clone: The identical CDR3 is also encoded by other nucleotide sequences in the sample. The genes are TRBV18 and TRBJ1-1; D gene unclear. The germline V gene has CDR1 KGHSH and CDR2 LQKENI. The V and J ends lost 6 bases and 1 base respectively, with 12 bases between them. The CDR3 runs 14 residues. CDR3 in amino acids: CASSPSQRNTEAFF. DNA for the CDR3: TGTGCCAGCTCTCCCTCACAGAGGAACACTGAAGCTTTCTTT.

This clone was seen more than once but under ten times. The chain links TRBV5-1 to TRBJ1-3; 7 bases align to TRBD1. V shed 4 bases and J 0 bases; nucleotides not matched to a gene: 7. There are 16 residues in the CDR3. Germline values: CDR1 SGHRS, CDR2 YFSETQ. The CDR3 sequence: CASSREQGTSGNTIYF. The CDR3 nucleotides are TGCGCCAGCAGCCGGGAACAGGGGACCTCTGGAAACACCATATATTTT. Complete variable domain (other parts from reference TRBV5-1 and TRBJ1-3): KAGVTQTPRYLIKTRGQQVTLSCSPISGHRSVSWYQQTPGQGLQFLFEYFSETQRNKGNFPGRFSGRQFSNSRSEMNVSTLELGDSALYLCASSREQGTSGNTIYFGEGSWLTVV.

This chain joins TRBV6-6 and TRBJ1-2; TRBD1 aligns across 7 bases. The V and J ends lost 5 bases and 4 bases, in that order; junction bases with no gene match: 4. Per the germline V gene, CDR1 is MNHNY and CDR2 is SVGAGI (reference sequence). This CDR3 has 13 residues. The CDR3 loop reads CASSRQGRYGYTF. CDR3 nucleotides: TGTGCCAGCAGTAGACAGGGACGCTATGGCTACACCTTC.

This chain links TRBV5-4 with TRBJ1-1, with a tentative D call TRBD1 (6 bases). This CDR3 is built from 15 residues. V gave up 3 bases and J gave up 2 bases, with 14 bases separating them. Germline CDR1 and CDR2: SGHNT and YYREEE (reference sequence). The CDR3 loop reads CASSSRGPSNTEAFF. CDR3 nucleotide sequence: TGTGCCAGCAGCTCCAGGGGTCCCTCCAACACTGAAGCTTTCTTT.

This clone was seen a few times. The rearrangement uses TRBV7-9 and TRBJ2-5; D call uncertain. From germline, CDR1 is SEHNR and CDR2 FQNEAQ (reference sequence). The CDR3 has 13 amino acids. Deletions cut 2 bases from V and 2 bases from J, with 6 bases between. CDR3 amino acids: CASSLSSQETQYF. CDR3 DNA sequence: TGTGCCAGCAGCTTAAGTTCTCAAGAGACCCAGTACTTC.

A single count supports this clone. CDR3 sequence: CASSGLPVAGGHEQYF. The CDR3 DNA reads TGCGCCAGCAGCGGATTACCTGTAGCGGGGGGGCACGAGCAGTACTTC. V gene TRBV5-1 combines with J gene TRBJ2-7; TRBD2 agrees at 11 bases. Germline CDR1 reads SGHRS; CDR2 reads YFSETQ. CDR3 length equals 16 residues. J gave up 5 bases and V 4 bases, and 11 bases lay outside the gene matches.

The table lists this clone with a count of one. The chain couples TRBV2 to TRBJ2-5, with TRBD1 matching over 7 bases. The junction had 8 bases not matched to a gene; V was cut back by 4 bases and J by 6 bases. The CDR3 totals 14 residues. The germline CDR1 and CDR2 sequences are SNHLY and FYNNEI. The CDR3 nucleotides read TGTGCCAGCAGTGTTTTGGGGGACAGACAGACCCAGTACTTC. Translating gives CASSVLGDRQTQYF.

This clone was detected only once. The CDR3 DNA is TGTGCCAGCTCACGACAAGACAGGTCTTACAATGAGCAGTTCTTC. Translated, it gives CASSRQDRSYNEQFF. This chain joins TRBV18 and TRBJ2-1, with D possibly being TRBD1 (6 bases). The V end lost 4 bases, the J end lost 4 bases, and 14 bases lay between the germline ends. Germline values: CDR1 KGHSH, CDR2 LQKENI. This CDR3 has 15 amino acids.

This chain joins TRBV3-1 (or the pseudogene TRBV3-2) and TRBJ2-3; weak D call: TRBD2 (6 bases). Trimming removed 6 bases from V and 2 bases from J, with 15 bases in between. This CDR3 region has 15 residues. Germline loops: CDR1 LGHDT, CDR2 YNNKEL (reference sequence). The CDR3 sequence: CASRKRLVSTDTQYF. CDR3 DNA: TGTGCCAGCAGGAAACGACTAGTCTCCACAGATACGCAGTATTTT.

Only one count was recorded for this clone. The chain employs TRBV7-3 and TRBJ2-1; D remains ambiguous. From germline, CDR1 is SGHTA and CDR2 FQGTGA. CDR3 length: 14 amino acids. V was pared by 3 bases and J by 5 bases, with 11 bases between. The CDR3 DNA sequence: TGTGCCAGCAGCTTTCAGAAAGGTGACAATGAGCAGTTCTTC. Its translation: CASSFQKGDNEQFF.

The rearrangement joins TRBV5-5 to TRBJ1-4; TRBD1 is a possible D gene (5 bases). The CDR3 extends over 13 amino acids. The germline CDR1 and CDR2 sequences are SGHKS and YYEKEE (reference sequence). With 0 bases removed from V and 10 bases from J, the gap between germline ends came to 10 bases. The chain's CDR3 is CASSLDQGRKLFF. In DNA form, the CDR3 reads TGTGCCAGCAGCTTGGATCAGGGACGAAAACTGTTTTTT.

A single count supports this clone. The chain uses TRBV23-1 and TRBJ2-1; the D gene is possibly TRBD1 (5 bases). TRBV23-1 is known as an ORF, though its function is uncertain. Trimming removed 7 bases from V and 8 bases from J, with 21 bases in between. This CDR3 is 15 amino acids long. CDR3 residues: CASTLPYVQGHEQFF. The DNA of the CDR3 is TGCGCCAGCACCCTCCCGTATGTCCAGGGTCATGAGCAGTTCTTC.

The CDR3 DNA follows: TGTGCCAGCTCACCATGGGGGGAGAGTGGCTACACCTTC. Residues: CASSPWGESGYTF. The rearrangement uses TRBV18 and TRBJ1-2; D possibly corresponds to TRBD1 (5 bases). This CDR3 contains 13 residues. Between the trimmed V and J ends, which lost 2 bases and 7 bases, there was a span of 11 bases. CDR1 is KGHSH, CDR2 LQKENI, per germline.

The rearrangement joins TRBV15 to TRBJ1-5, with D unresolved. Looked up from germline, CDR1 is LNHNV and CDR2 is YYDKDF (reference sequence). V lost 0 bases and J lost 0, with 6 bases in between. The CDR3 length is 15 residues. In DNA form, the CDR3 reads TGTGCCACCAGCAGAGAAGGGTATAGCAATCAGCCCCAGCATTTT. Amino acids: CATSREGYSNQPQHF.

Only a few counts were recorded for this clone. The same CDR3 is also encoded by other DNA sequences in this sample. The rearrangement joins TRBV18 to TRBJ2-1; TRBD2 aligns across 13 bases. Germline V gene sequence: CDR1 KGHSH, CDR2 LQKENI. This CDR3 comprises 15 residues. The V gene end was trimmed by 3 bases and the J gene end by 7 bases; junction bases not matched to a gene: 3. The CDR3 loop is CASSPTSGGANEQFF. CDR3 bases: TGTGCCAGCTCACCTACTAGCGGGGGGGCGAATGAGCAGTTCTTC.

This clone has only a few counts. J is TRBJ2-2 and V is TRBV6-1, with 12 bases matching TRBD2. CDR1 MNHNS and CDR2 SASEGT come from the germline V gene. After removal of 2 bases from V and 4 bases from J, the junction contained 8 bases not matched to a gene. This CDR3 comprises 18 residues. CDR3 amino acids: CASSEPSGGAYSTGELFF. Here the CDR3 DNA reads TGTGCCAGCAGTGAACCTAGCGGGGGGGCCTACTCCACCGGGGAGCTGTTTTTT.

The V gene is TRBV10-3, the J gene TRBJ2-4; 7 bases match TRBD2. The ends lost 5 bases at V and 1 base at J; junction bases unmatched: 11. This CDR3 comprises 17 residues. The V gene's germline CDR1 is ENHRY and CDR2 SYGVKD. This chain's CDR3 is CAISNYGEGMAKNIQYF. CDR3 sequence (DNA): TGTGCCATCAGTAATTATGGGGAGGGAATGGCCAAAAACATTCAGTACTTC.

This clone has only a few counts. V gene TRBV5-6 combines with J gene TRBJ1-1; the match to TRBD1 covers 7 bases. The CDR3 is 15 amino acids. The V and J ends lost 1 base and 8 bases, in that order; junction bases with no gene match: 11. Germline CDR1 is SGHDT and CDR2 is YYEEEE. Written as DNA, the CDR3 is TGTGCCAGCAGCTTGTCCCCGACAGGGTGGTACGAAGCTTTCTTT. This gives the protein CASSLSPTGWYEAFF.

The chain carries TRBV25-1 and TRBJ2-2; TRBD2 matches at 7 bases. After removal of 3 bases from V and 5 bases from J, the junction contained 12 bases not matched to a gene. The germline gives CDR1 MGHDK, CDR2 SYGVNS. CDR3 length: 17 amino acids. CDR3 sequence reads: CASSEVGRGSLTGELFF. CDR3 sequence (DNA): TGTGCCAGCAGTGAGGTCGGGCGGGGGAGCCTGACCGGGGAGCTGTTTTTT.

The V gene is TRBV2, the J gene TRBJ2-1; D not certain. Between the trimmed V and J ends, which lost 2 bases and 0 bases, there was a span of 8 bases. The CDR3 is made up of 15 amino acids. Germline CDR1 SNHLY, CDR2 FYNNEI. The DNA of the CDR3 is TGTGCCAGCAGTGAACAGCTCCGCTCCTACAATGAGCAGTTCTTC. It yields the protein CASSEQLRSYNEQFF.

J is TRBJ2-7 and V is TRBV5-6; no clear D gene. This CDR3 has 13 residues. Trimming removed 3 bases from V and 4 bases from J, with 11 bases in between. Germline CDR1 SGHDT, CDR2 YYEEEE. The CDR3 is CASSSSPAYEQYV. CDR3 in DNA: TGTGCCAGCAGCTCCTCCCCCGCTTACGAGCAGTACGTC.

The V call is TRBV6-6, the J call TRBJ2-5, with a weak D call TRBD2 (6 bases). Trimming left V 7 bases short and J 1 base short, with 13 bases between. The germline gives CDR1 MNHNY, CDR2 SVGAGI (reference sequence). CDR3 length: 14 amino acids. The CDR3, as DNA: TGTGCCAGCAAGGAGGGACGGATCCAAGAGACCCAGTACTTC. Its protein is CASKEGRIQETQYF.